The 18 T cell receptor beta chains presented below share a single source sample, sequenced in a study of blood T cells in healthy people across ages (dated by TCRdb to the mid-2010s). The method behind the library was 5' RACE. These reads were obtained on an Illumina HiSeq 2500. A second PCR of about 6 to 12 cycles was run with a J-beta primer mix and a sample-barcoded 5' primer. TCRdb trimmed public reads at Q25 via fastp, called clones via MiXCR and kept in-frame beta chains. Records with the same CDR3 protein are collapsed into one entry carrying the most frequent genes and DNA. In all, the sample holds hundreds of thousands of distinct CDR3 sequences, and about 55% of those were seen once. Roughly two fifths of the sample goes to the ten largest clones. Sequencing was done on a sample of blood. Receptor source: a man older than 75 in good health.

V usage is TRBV24-1 and J usage is TRBJ1-2; D gene unclear. V lost 4 bases, J lost 0 bases, and 11 bases lay in between. The CDR3 length is 15 residues. The germline V gene encodes CDR1 KGHDR and CDR2 SFDVKD. CDR3 protein: CATSDPGSSNYGYTF. The CDR3 bases are TGTGCCACCAGTGACCCCGGGAGCTCTAACTATGGCTACACCTTC.

The J gene is TRBJ2-5, the V gene TRBV9; the D is unclear. The tail of the sequence fits TRBJ2-7 better, so the J call may be wrong. Germline lookup yields CDR1 SGDLS and CDR2 YYNGEE. The CDR3 is 13 amino acids. The DNA of the CDR3 is TGTGCCAGCAGCGCCTCACCCACCAGCGAGCAGTACTTC. Encoded protein: CASSASPTSEQYF.

The rearrangement joins TRBV12-3 or TRBV12-4 to TRBJ1-1, with a possible D match to TRBD1 (5 bases). The CDR3 sequence is 14 residues long. V lost 0 bases and J 4 bases, leaving 9 bases between the germline ends. Written as DNA, the CDR3 is TGTGCCAGCAGTTTAGCATCGGGGCGCACTGAAGCTTTCTTT. Its protein is CASSLASGRTEAFF.

CDR3 coding DNA: TGTGCCAGCTCAACCACCCGCAGCGCGGATCAGCCCCAGCATTTT. It codes for CASSTTRSADQPQHF. This rearrangement joins TRBV18 to TRBJ1-5; no definite D call. The CDR3 is made up of 15 amino acids. Looked up from germline, CDR1 is KGHSH and CDR2 is LQKENI. Trimming shortened V by 5 bases and J by 5 bases, and 16 bases separated the two germline ends. Complete variable domain (other parts from reference TRBV18 and TRBJ1-5): NAGVMQNPRHLVRRRGQEARLRCSPMKGHSHVYWYRQLPEEGLKFMVYLQKENIIDESGMPKERFSAEFPKEGPSILRIQQVVRGDSAAYFCASSTTRSADQPQHFGDGTRLSIL.

Of note for this clonotype: The junction shows a germline mismatch at one end, possibly a read error. The CDR3 DNA sequence: TGTGCCAGCAGCCCCGCGGGGACCGAGACCCAGAACTTC. Residues: CASSPAGTETQNF. The rearrangement joins TRBV6-5 to TRBJ2-5; a weak D match, TRBD2 (6 bases). CDR3 length: 13 residues. Germline CDR1 reads MNHEY; CDR2 reads SVGAGI.

This clonotype was seen only a few times. This chain uses TRBV15 with TRBJ1-1, with 7 bases fitting TRBD1. Trimming took 5 bases from V and 2 from J; bases not matched to a gene: 8. Germline CDR1 and CDR2: LNHNV and YYDKDF (reference sequence). The CDR3 totals 15 residues. The CDR3 region has the DNA TGTGCCACCAGCGACCCCGGGACAGAAAACACTGAAGCTTTCTTT. It is translated as CATSDPGTENTEAFF.

The rearrangement uses TRBV7-9 and TRBJ2-1; 13 positions agree with TRBD2. This CDR3 contains 17 residues. Germline values: CDR1 SEHNR, CDR2 FQNEAQ (reference sequence). The trim removed 0 bases at V and 6 bases at J, leaving 5 bases unmatched. CDR3 nucleotide sequence: TGTGCCAGCAGCTTAGCCCCGGGACTAGCGGGACCCAATGAGCAGTTCTTC. It translates to CASSLAPGLAGPNEQFF. The full variable domain, completed using reference TRBV7-9 and TRBJ2-1, is DTGVSQNPRHKITKRGQNVTFRCDPISEHNRLYWYRQTLGQGPEFLTYFQNEAQLEKSRLLSDRFSAERPKGSFSTLEIQRTEQGDSAMYLCASSLAPGLAGPNEQFFGPGTRLTVL.

In this sample, this clonotype turned up a few times. The V gene is TRBV28, the J gene TRBJ2-7; D gene uncertain. Trimming took off 5 bases at V and 4 bases at J, with 9 bases between the two ends. This CDR3 comprises 12 residues. Germline-derived CDR1 and CDR2 are MDHEN and SYDVKM. CDR3 residues: CASSGERYEQYF. The CDR3 nucleotides read TGTGCCAGCAGTGGTGAGAGGTACGAGCAGTACTTC.

The chain links TRBV7-2 to TRBJ2-7, with D possibly being TRBD2 (6 bases). The CDR3 runs to 14 residues. V lost 9 bases and J lost 0, with 15 bases in between. Per germline, CDR1 SGHTA and CDR2 FQGNSA. CDR3 sequence reads: CASKVAGLSYEQYF. The CDR3, as DNA: TGTGCCAGTAAGGTGGCGGGACTCTCCTACGAGCAGTACTTC.

This clonotype was seen more than once but under ten times. The chain couples TRBV21-1 to TRBJ1-2. TRBV21-1 corresponds to a pseudogene. This CDR3 has 15 residues. The CDR3 spells CASSKAPGGGNGYTF. CDR3 in DNA: TGTGCCAGCAGCAAAGCGCCCGGCGGAGGTAATGGCTACACCTTC.

CDR3 sequence reads: CAARGGFSGANVLTF. The CDR3 bases are TGTGCCGCCCGTGGCGGTTTCTCTGGGGCCAACGTCCTGACTTTC. This chain connects TRBV19 to TRBJ2-6; D remains ambiguous. CDR3 size: 15 residues. The germline V and J ends were trimmed by 11 bases and 0 bases, with 14 bases remaining between them. Germline CDR1 reads LNHDA; CDR2 reads SQIVND (reference sequence).

The V gene is TRBV7-9, the J gene TRBJ2-1, with D possibly matching TRBD2 (6 bases). Trimming pared 5 bases from V and 8 bases from J, leaving 22 bases between. Germline CDR1 reads SEHNR; CDR2 reads FQNEAQ (reference sequence). CDR3 length equals 16 residues. CDR3 loop: CASSTRGGTGYDEQFF. The CDR3, as DNA: TGTGCCAGCAGCACTAGGGGAGGCACGGGGTACGATGAGCAGTTCTTC.

This clonotype was picked up a small number of times. The V gene is TRBV30, the J gene TRBJ1-2, with D possibly TRBD1 on 5 matching bases. Between the trimmed V and J ends, which lost 2 bases and 4 bases, there was a span of 17 bases. Looked up from germline, CDR1 is GTSNPN and CDR2 is SVGIG (reference sequence). This CDR3 comprises 15 residues. Written as DNA, the CDR3 is TGTGCCTGGAGTACGACCGGGGGAGCGACCTATGGCTACACCTTC. Protein sequence: CAWSTTGGATYGYTF.

The chain employs TRBV6-2 or TRBV6-3 and TRBJ2-3; D unresolved. V gave up 0 bases and J gave up 14 bases, with 21 bases separating them. The CDR3 extends over 15 amino acids. Germline CDR1 is MNHEY and CDR2 is SVGEGT. In nucleotides, the CDR3 is TGTGCCAGCAGTTACTCGAATCAACAGCACAGATACGCGTATTTT. It is translated as CASSYSNQQHRYAYF.

The rearrangement links TRBV5-1 to TRBJ2-4, with D unresolved. Trimming took off 0 bases at V and 6 bases at J, with 19 bases between the two ends. The CDR3 covers 17 residues. In germline, CDR1 is SGHRS, CDR2 YFSETQ. The CDR3 bases are TGCGCCAGCAGCTTGGTACAGAGGAATGCCCGCTTAAACATTCAGTACTTC. This sequence encodes CASSLVQRNARLNIQYF. The whole variable domain, filled in from reference TRBV5-1 and TRBJ2-4, reads KAGVTQTPRYLIKTRGQQVTLSCSPISGHRSVSWYQQTPGQGLQFLFEYFSETQRNKGNFPGRFSGRQFSNSRSEMNVSTLELGDSALYLCASSLVQRNARLNIQYFGAGTRLSVL.

DNA of the CDR3: TGCGCCAGCACCGACCTCGCAGGGGCTGGGGAGACCCAGTACTTC. This gives the protein CASTDLAGAGETQYF. The chain employs TRBV5-1 and TRBJ2-7, with D possibly being TRBD1 (6 bases). Near its end, the DNA agrees better with TRBJ2-5, so the J call may be wrong. The CDR3 sequence is 15 residues long. Germline V lookup: CDR1 SGHRS, CDR2 YFSETQ.

The rearrangement joins TRBV9 to TRBJ2-7; D not certain. CDR3 size: 14 residues. Trimming took off 0 bases at V and 1 base at J, with 8 bases between the two ends. Germline CDR1 and CDR2: SGDLS and YYNGEE. CDR3 nucleotides: TGTGCCAGCAGCGTAGGTGGGATGTCCTACGAGCAGTACTTC. Translating gives CASSVGGMSYEQYF.

Comment on this clonotype: A junction boundary mismatches the germline segment, possibly from a read error. The V and J genes are TRBV24-1 and TRBJ2-1; D may correspond to TRBD1 or TRBD2 (5 bases each). The germline V gene has CDR1 KGHDR and CDR2 SFDVKD. CDR3 length equals 15 residues. CDR3 DNA sequence: TGTGCCACCAGTGATTTAGCCAGGGACCACAATGAGCGGTTCTTC. Translating it yields CATSDLARDHNERFF.